This TCR beta chain derives from a study of control samples from healthy donors and cancer patients (TCRdb year 2020). Measured from the cysteine to the phenylalanine, the CDR3 is 16 residues long. Just the 48-base CDR3 DNA is kept, in frame starting at base 1. The germline V gene provides CDR1 SGHTA and CDR2 FQGNSA. The V end loses 1 base and the J end loses 2 bases, and a stretch of 12 bases separates them. As regards this clone: The antigen this receptor binds is unknown. Nothing much larger sits one base from this clone, and base qualities are not available.

Libraries were prepared through the immunoSEQ multiplex PCR assay. What TCRdb holds here is the immuneACCESS table cut down to in-frame rearrangements. Part of the clones is not present; checked against another copy, under half of the missing clones reflect an unresolved V gene, and the others are unexplained. The sample yields 150,000 to 200,000 clones; 75% to 95% were counted once. About 1.4% of the sample is taken by the ten largest. Sequencing was done on a sample of blood. The TCR was taken from a woman in her 30s in good health. The rearrangement combines TRBV7-2 with TRBJ1-5; the D gene cannot be named for sure. CDR3 region: CASSLGRVWGNQPQHF. The bases read TGTGCCAGCAGCTTAGGGAGGGTGTGGGGCAATCAGCCCCAGCATTTT. Supplemented by the reference TRBV7-2 and TRBJ1-5 proteins around the CDR3, the complete variable domain is GAGVSQSPSNKVTEKGKDVELRCDPISGHTALYWYRQSLGQGLEFLIYFQGNSAPDKSGLPSDRFSAERTGGSVSTLTIQRTQQEDSAVYLCASSLGRVWGNQPQHFGDGTRLSIL.